The rows below give T cell receptor beta chains drawn from one sample of a study of human T cells and chemical hapten exposure. TCRdb re-called the RACE reads with MiXCR, one entry per CDR3 protein. The profile shows some 82,000 distinct CDR3 sequences, about 10% of them singletons. Here the sequenced sample was whole blood, taken in connection with sensitization to the hapten diphenylcyclopropenone (DPC). These receptor sequences come from a woman in her 50s with alopecia areata. Some clones in this sample may be carry-over from other donors' samples. CDR3s include the opening cysteine and the closing phenylalanine or tryptophan. The D gene is left open where the match is weak. Not every row has a clone size; where given, it reads once, few, many or a size class.

j_call,d_call,v_call,clone_size,cdr3_aa,cdr3_nt
TRBJ2-2,-,TRBV7-3,-,CASSTTLNTGELFF,TGTGCCAGCAGCACGACCCTGAACACCGGGGAGCTGTTTTTT
TRBJ2-7,-,TRBV3-1,-,CASSFLDYEQYF,TGTGCCAGCTCGTTCCTCGACTACGAGCAGTACTTC
TRBJ1-6,TRBD1,TRBV5-8,many,CASSITRTGPNSPLHF,TGTGCCAGCAGCATTACCCGGACAGGACCTAATTCACCCCTCCACTTT
TRBJ2-1,-,TRBV24-1,-,CATSHRNEQFF,TGTGCCACCAGTCACAGAAATGAGCAGTTCTTC
TRBJ2-1,-,TRBV13,-,CASSSTGTLSDEQFF,TGTGCCAGCAGCTCAACCGGGACTCTAAGCGATGAGCAGTTCTTC
TRBJ1-5,TRBD1,TRBV2,-,CASRDTGALGQPQHF,TGTGCCAGCAGGGACACAGGGGCTCTCGGTCAGCCCCAGCATTTT
TRBJ2-5,-,TRBV3-1,few,CASSQASQRQETQYF,TGTGCCAGCAGCCAAGCAAGTCAGCGCCAAGAGACCCAGTACTTC
TRBJ1-6,-,TRBV4-3,-,CASSLQARRERYPLHF,TGCGCCAGCAGCCTACAAGCACGCAGGGAACGTTACCCCCTCCACTTT
TRBJ1-4,-,TRBV4-3,few,CASSQDVAENEKLFF,TGCGCCAGCAGCCAAGATGTCGCGGAGAATGAAAAACTGTTTTTT
TRBJ2-3,TRBD2,TRBV4-3,few,CASSQDASGGVIDTQYF,TGCGCCAGCAGCCAAGACGCTAGCGGGGGGGTTATAGATACGCAGTATTTT
TRBJ2-5,-,TRBV18,many,CASSLSRETQYF,TGTGCCAGCTCACTTTCGAGAGAGACCCAGTACTTC
TRBJ2-7,-,TRBV27,many,CASSLELSSYEQYF,TGTGCCAGCAGTTTAGAGCTGTCCAGCTACGAGCAGTACTTC
TRBJ1-2,-,TRBV6-6,-,CASRPEGWPSGYTF,TGTGCCAGCAGACCCGAAGGGTGGCCAAGTGGCTACACCTTC
TRBJ2-7,-,TRBV2,-,CASRDFTYEQYF,TGTGCCAGCAGAGACTTCACCTACGAGCAGTACTTC
TRBJ2-5,-,TRBV5-4,-,CASSLDRGETQYF,TGTGCCAGCAGCTTGGACCGAGGAGAGACCCAGTACTTC
TRBJ2-1,-,TRBV20-1,few,CSARRSGRGVGEQFF,TGCAGTGCTAGAAGGTCAGGGCGCGGCGTGGGTGAGCAGTTCTTC
TRBJ2-4,-,TRBV28,-,CASSLPASGTRRNIQYF,TGTGCCAGCAGTCTCCCGGCGTCGGGGACAAGAAGAAACATTCAGTACTTC
TRBJ2-3,-,TRBV2,-,CAGRTASTDTQYF,TGTGCCGGACGGACGGCAAGCACAGATACGCAGTATTTT
TRBJ1-5,TRBD1,TRBV20-1,-,CSARDPTGVGNQPQHF,TGCAGTGCTAGAGATCCCACAGGGGTGGGGAATCAGCCCCAGCATTTT
TRBJ2-7,-,TRBV28,many,CASSDHPGTRPPYEQYF,TGTGCCAGCAGTGACCATCCCGGGACACGTCCCCCTTACGAGCAGTACTTC
TRBJ1-5,-,TRBV20-1,few,CSARDADSNQPQHF,TGCAGTGCTAGAGACGCGGATAGCAATCAGCCCCAGCATTTT
TRBJ2-5,TRBD2,TRBV5-4,few,CASSFIGTREETQYF,TGTGCCAGCAGCTTTATCGGGACTAGGGAGGAGACCCAGTACTTC
TRBJ2-1,-,TRBV9,many,CASSPRRLRNEQFF,TGTGCCAGCAGCCCTCGACGACTTCGGAATGAGCAGTTCTTC
TRBJ2-5,TRBD2,TRBV2,many,CASSAGTSYETQYF,TGTGCCAGCAGTGCCGGGACTAGCTACGAGACCCAGTACTTC
TRBJ2-3,TRBD2,TRBV7-6,many,CASSPGTSGGVLTDTQYF,TGTGCCAGCAGCCCAGGGACTAGCGGGGGGGTTCTTACAGATACGCAGTATTTT
TRBJ1-3,TRBD1,TRBV6-5,few,CASSNRDRGLGGNTIYF,TGTGCCAGCAGTAACCGGGACAGGGGGCTAGGAGGAAACACCATATATTTT
TRBJ2-6,TRBD2,TRBV7-2,many,CASSPRSGAYSGANVLTF,TGTGCCAGCAGCCCAAGGAGCGGGGCCTACTCTGGGGCCAACGTCCTGACTTTC
TRBJ2-7,-,TRBV7-3,few,CASSPTGGYEQYF,TGTGCCAGCAGCCCGACAGGCGGCTACGAGCAGTACTTC
TRBJ2-7,TRBD1,TRBV6-1,-,CASSGTGSSYEQYF,TGTGCCAGCAGTGGGACAGGGAGCTCCTACGAGCAGTACTTC
TRBJ2-7,TRBD1,TRBV7-8,-,CASSAGTGAYEQYF,TGTGCCAGCAGCGCCGGTACAGGGGCCTACGAGCAGTACTTC
TRBJ1-2,TRBD1,TRBV12-3/TRBV12-4,-,CASSTGQGYGYTF,TGTGCCAGCAGTACCGGACAGGGCTATGGCTACACCTTC
TRBJ2-3,-,TRBV7-2,-,CASSLTLLGTDTQYF,TGTGCCAGCAGCTTAACTCTCTTGGGCACAGATACGCAGTATTTT
TRBJ1-3,TRBD1,TRBV18,few,CASSTTGSPGNTIYF,TGTGCCAGCTCAACGACAGGGTCCCCTGGAAACACCATATATTTT
TRBJ1-1,-,TRBV3-1,few,CASSPSRGGGLVEAFF,TGTGCCAGCAGCCCATCAAGGGGAGGGGGTCTCGTTGAAGCTTTCTTT
TRBJ1-1,-,TRBV29-1,many,CSASSPTEAFF,TGCAGCGCTTCCTCCCCCACTGAAGCTTTCTTT